The 21 T cell receptor beta chains below all came from one sample that was sequenced in a study of T cells in Graves' hyperthyroidism and ophthalmopathy. TCR beta CDR3 regions were amplified from RNA. TCR CDR3 underwent first-round RT-PCR with the HTBI primer set. TCRdb recomputed calls from the multiplex PCR reads with MiXCR, one row per CDR3 protein. The table shows approximately 640,000 distinct CDR3 sequences, with 40% to 55% occurring only once. Material for sequencing was peripheral blood or thyroid tissue (not recorded which). These receptor sequences come from an adult man with Graves' disease, either hyperthyroidism or ophthalmopathy (not recorded which).

In its sample, this clonotype was seen a few times. The chain recombines TRBV7-8 with TRBJ1-3; 7 bases match TRBD1. The CDR3 has 17 residues. Germline trimming cut 1 base from V and 0 bases from J; bases unmatched to any gene: 6. Germline lookup yields CDR1 SGHVS and CDR2 FQNEAQ. The chain's CDR3 is CASSLEAGGSSGNTIYF. CDR3 in DNA: TGTGCCAGCAGCTTAGAGGCAGGGGGGAGCTCTGGAAACACCATATATTTT.

The chain joins TRBV29-1 to TRBJ1-1; D ambiguous. The V gene lost 8 bases and the J gene lost 6 bases, with 16 bases spanning the gap. Germline V gene data show CDR1 as SQVTM and CDR2 as ANQGSEA. The length of the CDR3 is 12 residues. The CDR3: CSQDFSGAEAFF. CDR3 sequence (DNA): TGCAGCCAAGATTTCAGTGGGGCTGAAGCTTTCTTT.

About this clonotype itself: This may be a read error, as it is one base from a much larger clone. This rearrangement joins TRBV7-8 to TRBJ1-5; 8 bases agree with TRBD1. Germline trimming cut 4 bases from V and 4 bases from J; bases unmatched to any gene: 3. The germline V gene has CDR1 SGHVS and CDR2 FQNEAQ. The CDR3 runs 14 residues. DNA for the CDR3: TGTGCCAGCAGCTCGTGGACAGGGAATCAGCCCCAGCATTTT. This translates into CASSSWTGNQPQHF.

The chain employs TRBV5-8 and TRBJ1-1; D not resolved. CDR1 and CDR2 (germline): SGHTS, YDEGEE. Deletions cut 4 bases from V and 8 bases from J, with 9 bases between. CDR3 size: 11 residues. The CDR3 loop reads CASSRHSEAFF. The CDR3 DNA reads as TGTGCCAGCAGCCGACACTCCGAAGCTTTCTTT.

This sequence joins TRBV11-1 and TRBJ1-6; D ambiguous. V was trimmed by 9 bases and J by 5 bases, leaving 29 bases between them. The CDR3 contains 19 residues. The V gene's germline CDR1 is SGHAT and CDR2 FQDESV (reference sequence). The chain's CDR3 is CASSPTAGRLARNNSPLHF. The CDR3 DNA reads TGTGCCAGTAGCCCCACGGCGGGTCGGCTGGCGAGGAATAATTCACCCCTCCACTTT.

This clonotype came up many times. This chain connects TRBV7-8 to TRBJ2-7; a possible D gene is TRBD1 (6 bases). The germline V gene has CDR1 SGHVS and CDR2 FQNEAQ. V was trimmed by 5 bases and J by 3 bases, leaving 17 bases between them. The CDR3 has 15 amino acids. CDR3 region: CASSSRTAGDYEQYF. The CDR3 nucleotides are TGTGCCAGCAGCAGCCGGACCGCAGGGGACTACGAGCAGTACTTC.

In this sample, this clonotype turned up many times. The chain employs TRBV7-9 and TRBJ2-7; 10 bases fit TRBD1. The trim removed 6 bases at V and 3 bases at J, leaving 2 bases unmatched. CDR3 length equals 13 residues. Germline V gene lookup returns CDR1 SEHNR and CDR2 FQNEAQ (reference sequence). CDR3 bases: TGTGCCAGCAGTAGGACAGGGGGCTACGAGCAGTACTTC. Translating gives CASSRTGGYEQYF.

This clonotype was counted ten times or more. The rearrangement uses TRBV25-1 and TRBJ1-4; perhaps TRBD1 as D (5 bases). There are 17 residues in the CDR3. With 3 bases removed from V and 3 bases from J, the gap between germline ends came to 17 bases. Germline V gives CDR1 MGHDK, CDR2 SYGVNS. CDR3 bases: TGTGCCAGCAGTGATGACGCTGCCGGGACGGCTAATGAAAAACTGTTTTTT. Translating gives CASSDDAAGTANEKLFF.

This clonotype has just a few counts. V usage is TRBV20-1 and J usage is TRBJ2-2, with 9 positions matching TRBD2. Germline values: CDR1 DFQATT, CDR2 SNEGSKA (reference sequence). The CDR3 extends over 15 amino acids. V lost 1 base and J lost 4; bases outside the gene matches: 4. This chain's CDR3 is CSARAAGGSTGELFF. CDR3 in DNA: TGCAGTGCTAGAGCAGCGGGGGGTTCCACCGGGGAGCTGTTTTTT.

The chain joins TRBV2 to TRBJ2-7; D gene ambiguous. From germline, CDR1 is SNHLY and CDR2 FYNNEI. The CDR3 runs 14 residues. Trimming removed 6 bases from V and 2 bases from J, with 14 bases in between. This CDR3 reads CASSPIGIAYEQYF. The CDR3 DNA reads TGTGCCAGCAGCCCCATAGGCATAGCCTACGAGCAGTACTTC.

The genes are TRBV19 and TRBJ2-5; maybe TRBD1 (6 bases). CDR1 is LNHDA and CDR2 is SQIVND in the germline V gene (reference sequence). The CDR3 runs to 10 residues. Trimming removed 8 bases from V and 7 bases from J, with 8 bases in between. The CDR3 DNA sequence: TGTGCCAGTGTACAGGGGACCCAGTACTTC. Translating it yields CASVQGTQYF.

The chain couples TRBV6-5 to TRBJ1-5; 7 nucleotides match TRBD1. The CDR3 contains 15 residues. J lost 5 bases, V lost 4 bases, and 8 bases had no gene match. Germline-derived CDR1 and CDR2 are MNHEY and SVGAGI. In DNA, the CDR3 is TGTGCCAGCAGTTTCCCGGGACAGTCCCATCAGCCCCAGCATTTT. Translated, it gives CASSFPGQSHQPQHF.

J is TRBJ2-5 and V is TRBV7-9; maybe TRBD1 (5 bases). The CDR3 runs to 15 residues. Germline values: CDR1 SEHNR, CDR2 FQNEAQ (reference sequence). V was trimmed by 9 bases and J by 3 bases, leaving 20 bases between them. The CDR3: CASSGQGVTKETQYF. The CDR3 DNA is TGTGCCAGTTCAGGACAAGGAGTTACTAAAGAGACCCAGTACTTC.

This clonotype has ten or more counts. V and J are TRBV7-9 and TRBJ1-1; a possible D gene is TRBD1 (6 bases). The V and J ends lost 5 bases and 3 bases respectively, with 16 bases between them. CDR1 is SEHNR and CDR2 is FQNEAQ in the germline V gene (reference sequence). The CDR3 has 15 residues. Written as DNA, the CDR3 is TGTGCCAGCAGCACGAACTCACAGGGTGACACTGAAGCTTTCTTT. The encoded protein is CASSTNSQGDTEAFF.

V and J are TRBV7-2 and TRBJ1-5, with 7 positions matching TRBD1. Losses at the gene ends were 6 bases for V and 4 bases for J; bases not matched to a gene: 9. The CDR3 loop spans 15 amino acids. CDR1 and CDR2 from the germline V gene are SGHTA and FQGNSA. The CDR3 nucleotides read TGTGCCAGCAGACAAGATATGGGACAGAATCAGCCCCAGCATTTT. This sequence encodes CASRQDMGQNQPQHF.

This clonotype occurred a few times. The CDR3 region is CAISPGTGGLKNTGELFF. The CDR3 DNA follows: TGTGCCATCAGCCCCGGGACAGGGGGCCTTAAGAACACCGGGGAGCTGTTTTTT. V gene TRBV10-3 combines with J gene TRBJ2-2, with 12 bases that match TRBD1. The germline CDR1 and CDR2 sequences are ENHRY and SYGVKD. This CDR3 comprises 18 residues. V shed 6 bases and J 1 base; nucleotides not matched to a gene: 9.

This clonotype came up a few times. CDR3 sequence reads: CASSHAGPTNEKLFF. The CDR3 bases are TGTGCCAGCAGTCACGCAGGGCCCACTAATGAAAAACTGTTTTTT. The V and J genes are TRBV12-3 or TRBV12-4 and TRBJ1-4; perhaps TRBD1 as D (5 bases). The CDR3 sequence is 15 residues long. V lost 5 bases and J lost 2, with 12 bases in between.

V and J are TRBV15 and TRBJ2-7; TRBD1 agrees at 8 bases. Per germline, CDR1 LNHNV and CDR2 YYDKDF (reference sequence). Losses at the gene ends were 10 bases for V and 5 bases for J; bases not matched to a gene: 13. The CDR3 loop spans 14 amino acids. CDR3 bases: TGTGCCAGCCTAGGGACAGGCGATAGCGACGAGCAGTACTTC. This codes for CASLGTGDSDEQYF.

The chain is built from TRBV29-1 and TRBJ1-1; 9 nucleotides match TRBD1. Losses at the gene ends were 7 bases for V and 11 bases for J; bases not matched to a gene: 5. Germline CDR1 SQVTM, CDR2 ANQGSEA. CDR3 length: 10 residues. CDR3 nucleotide sequence: TGCAGCGGTGGGACAGGGTTTGCTTTCTTT. Its protein is CSGGTGFAFF.

For the CDR3, the DNA is TGTGCCAGCAGCTTAAACCAGGGGGATGAGCAGTTCTTC. Translation: CASSLNQGDEQFF. The chain employs TRBV7-3 and TRBJ2-5; 7 bases align to TRBD1. The end of the DNA fits TRBJ2-1 better, so the J call may be wrong. Germline CDR1 and CDR2: SGHTA and FQGTGA. This CDR3 comprises 13 residues.

The V gene is TRBV29-1, the J gene TRBJ1-1, with 10 bases aligning to TRBD1. The CDR3 loop spans 11 amino acids. Germline-derived CDR1 and CDR2 are SQVTM and ANQGSEA. CDR3 loop: CRRDRGTEAFF. The CDR3 DNA follows: TGCAGAAGGGACAGGGGCACTGAAGCTTTCTTT.